These 21 T cell receptor beta chains were sequenced from one sample in a study of radiotherapy plus CTLA-4 blockade in lung cancer. Profiled with immunoSEQ multiplex PCR; TCRdb holds only in-frame clones, not every one. Of 75,000 to 80,000 clones in the sample, about 88% were seen once. The specimen comprised peripheral blood, sampled from a patient treated with radiotherapy plus ipilimumab. These receptors were taken from a human donor with non-small cell lung cancer who had stable disease on radiotherapy plus ipilimumab.

CDR3 bases: TGTGCCAGCAGCGAGGGACAGGTGAACACTGAAGCTTTCTTT. It is translated as CASSEGQVNTEAFF. The chain links TRBV5-4 to TRBJ1-1; 8 bases fit TRBD1. Germline loops: CDR1 SGHNT, CDR2 YYREEE (reference sequence). This CDR3 region has 14 residues. V dropped 4 bases and J dropped 0; count of bases not matched to a gene: 2.

This clone was picked up a small number of times. The V and J genes are TRBV7-6 and TRBJ2-7, with unresolved D. This CDR3 is built from 13 residues. V was cut by 0 bases and J by 3 bases, with 6 bases left in between. The germline V gene has CDR1 SGHVS and CDR2 FNYEAQ. As DNA, the CDR3 is TGTGCCAGCAGCTTAGCCGCGAGCTACGAGCAGTACTTC. Encoded protein: CASSLAASYEQYF.

The chain is built from TRBV7-3 and TRBJ1-2; D might be TRBD1 (5 bases). V dropped 2 bases and J dropped 4 bases, with 14 bases sitting between them. Germline CDR1 reads SGHTA; CDR2 reads FQGTGA. There are 15 residues in the CDR3. CDR3 sequence: CASSLSGREGYGYTF. The CDR3 nucleotides read TGTGCCAGCAGCTTATCGGGCAGGGAAGGCTATGGCTACACCTTC.

This rearrangement joins TRBV6-5 to TRBJ1-6; D remains ambiguous. Germline loops: CDR1 MNHEY, CDR2 SVGAGI. This CDR3 has 15 amino acids. Trimming removed 10 bases at V and 6 bases at J, with 19 bases between. DNA for the CDR3: TGTGCCACCGCCCCCCCCGGCACAAGTAATTCACCCCTCCACTTT. Its protein is CATAPPGTSNSPLHF.

The chain recombines TRBV7-2 with TRBJ2-1; D is possibly TRBD1 or TRBD2 (6 bases each). The germline CDR1 and CDR2 sequences are SGHTA and FQGNSA. Deletions cut 3 bases from V and 6 bases from J, with 12 bases between. The CDR3 loop spans 14 amino acids. CDR3 bases: TGTGCCAGCAGCTTCTCCCCGGGGGCCAATGAGCAGTTCTTC. It translates to CASSFSPGANEQFF.

V usage is TRBV5-1 and J usage is TRBJ2-3, with D unresolved. Germline loops: CDR1 SGHRS, CDR2 YFSETQ. V shed 1 base and J shed 1 base, with 13 bases lying between them. There are 16 residues in the CDR3. In DNA, the CDR3 is TGCGCCAGCAGCTTGATGAAGGGTGGACGCACAGATACGCAGTATTTT. Translating gives CASSLMKGGRTDTQYF.

V usage is TRBV11-2 and J usage is TRBJ1-5; D remains ambiguous. Germline lookup yields CDR1 SGHAT and CDR2 FQNNGV. Trimming stripped 1 base from V and 6 bases from J, with 7 bases between. The CDR3 totals 13 residues. The CDR3 coding sequence is TGTGCCAGCAGCTTAGCGGCAACTCAGCCCCAGCATTTT. Translating it yields CASSLAATQPQHF.

The chain is built from TRBV18 and TRBJ1-4; a weak D match, TRBD1 (6 bases). The CDR3 totals 14 residues. Trimming cost V 2 bases and J 8 bases, with 12 bases left between them. Germline CDR1 reads KGHSH; CDR2 reads LQKENI. CDR3: CASSPAGAGEKLFF. CDR3 nucleotides: TGTGCCAGCTCACCAGCAGGGGCTGGCGAAAAACTGTTTTTT.

The rearrangement joins TRBV5-1 to TRBJ2-3; a weak D match, TRBD1 (6 bases). The CDR3 length is 15 residues. Germline V gene lookup returns CDR1 SGHRS and CDR2 YFSETQ. V gave up 0 bases and J gave up 4 bases, with 12 bases separating them. CDR3 sequence (DNA): TGCGCCAGCAGCTTGGTACAGGGCGCCGCAGATACGCAGTATTTT. Translating it yields CASSLVQGAADTQYF.

The genes are TRBV7-2 and TRBJ2-1; 16 nucleotides agree with TRBD2. Unmatched junction bases numbered 10, after V lost 5 bases and J lost 3 bases. Germline CDR1 and CDR2: SGHTA and FQGNSA. CDR3 size: 19 residues. The CDR3 region has the DNA TGTGCCAGCAGCATTACCGGGACTAGCGGGAGGGCCCACTACAATGAGCAGTTCTTC. Its protein product is CASSITGTSGRAHYNEQFF.

The V call is TRBV7-2, the J call TRBJ1-2; 7 bases match TRBD1. This CDR3 contains 13 residues. V shed 2 bases and J 8 bases; nucleotides not matched to a gene: 5. Germline V gene lookup returns CDR1 SGHTA and CDR2 FQGNSA. CDR3 protein: CASSLQTGDGYTF. The CDR3 DNA follows: TGTGCCAGCAGCTTACAAACAGGGGACGGCTACACCTTC.

The CDR3, as DNA: TGTGCCAGCAGTGTTGGGACCAACTATGGCTACACCTTC. It is translated as CASSVGTNYGYTF. The chain employs TRBV2 and TRBJ1-2, with D maybe TRBD1 (5 bases). V was trimmed by 4 bases and J by 2 bases, leaving 8 bases between them. This CDR3 has 13 residues. Germline CDR1 and CDR2: SNHLY and FYNNEI.

This clone was detected only once. V is TRBV11-2 and J is TRBJ2-2, with a possible D match to TRBD2 (6 bases). The ends were cut back, 0 bases at V and 5 bases at J, with 13 bases in the middle. Germline assignment: CDR1 SGHAT and CDR2 FQNNGV. The CDR3 is 16 residues long. Here the CDR3 DNA reads TGTGCCAGCAGCTTAGACCCGGGAGAGAGAACCGGGGAGCTGTTTTTT. Translated: CASSLDPGERTGELFF.

V gene TRBV27 combines with J gene TRBJ1-4; D gene ambiguous. The V gene's germline CDR1 is MNHEY and CDR2 SMNVEV (reference sequence). CDR3 length: 15 residues. The ends were cut back, 1 base at V and 0 bases at J, with 6 bases in the middle. The CDR3 here is CASSLWGATNEKLFF. As DNA, the CDR3 is TGTGCCAGCAGTTTATGGGGAGCAACTAATGAAAAACTGTTTTTT.

The chain carries TRBV6-7 and TRBJ2-1; D is undetermined. TRBV6-7 is an ORF, and what it does is uncertain. The length of the CDR3 is 13 residues. Trimming cost V 0 bases and J 5 bases, with 5 bases left between them. CDR3 nucleotide sequence: TGTGCCAGCAGTTACTCGCAAGACAATGAGCAGTTCTTC. This sequence encodes CASSYSQDNEQFF.

CDR3 region: CASSLARGGYTF. The DNA for the CDR3 is TGTGCCAGCAGCTTAGCCCGGGGTGGCTACACCTTC. The gene calls are TRBV7-2 and TRBJ1-2; D not certain. CDR1 and CDR2 from the germline V gene are SGHTA and FQGNSA. The CDR3 consists of 12 residues. V shed 0 bases and J shed 7 bases, with 6 bases lying between them.

V usage is TRBV6-5 and J usage is TRBJ2-1; tentatively, D is TRBD2 (6 bases). Germline CDR1 reads MNHEY; CDR2 reads SVGAGI. Deletions cut 7 bases from V and 9 bases from J, with 19 bases between. CDR3 length equals 14 residues. For the CDR3, the DNA is TGTGCCAGCATGCGGGACTCCACATTTAGTGAGCAGTTCTTC. Its protein product is CASMRDSTFSEQFF.

This clone has a handful of counts. This rearrangement joins TRBV7-2 to TRBJ1-1; TRBD1 matches 8 bases. This CDR3 is built from 14 residues. Losses at the gene ends were 8 bases for V and 0 bases for J; bases not matched to a gene: 5. Germline values: CDR1 SGHTA, CDR2 FQGNSA. In nucleotides, the CDR3 is TGTGCCAGCGGGCCGGGACAGGTGAACACTGAAGCTTTCTTT. As protein: CASGPGQVNTEAFF.

In regard to this clone: The germline gene is not matched at one end of the junction; a read error may be the cause. The V gene is TRBV29-1, the J gene TRBJ2-7; D perhaps matches TRBD2 (5 bases). The CDR3 extends over 12 amino acids. Germline CDR1 reads SQVTM; CDR2 reads ANQGSEA. The CDR3 sequence: CSVEGLAYEQYF. In nucleotides, the CDR3 is TGCAGCGTCGAAGGACTGGCCTACGAGCAGTACTTC.

J is TRBJ1-1 and V is TRBV14; D is possibly TRBD1 (5 bases). V lost 1 base and J 0 bases, leaving 9 bases between the germline ends. Germline lookup yields CDR1 SGHDN and CDR2 FVKESK. The CDR3 extends over 15 amino acids. DNA of the CDR3: TGTGCCAGCAGCCAAGGAGCAGGGATGAACACTGAAGCTTTCTTT. Translating gives CASSQGAGMNTEAFF.

The chain uses TRBV28 and TRBJ2-7; TRBD1 is a possible D gene (5 bases). In germline, CDR1 is MDHEN, CDR2 SYDVKM. The CDR3 spans 13 residues. Trimming removed 7 bases at V and 4 bases at J, with 14 bases between. CDR3 residues: CASTWGGLYEQYF. CDR3 sequence (DNA): TGTGCCAGCACGTGGGGCGGATTATACGAGCAGTACTTC.